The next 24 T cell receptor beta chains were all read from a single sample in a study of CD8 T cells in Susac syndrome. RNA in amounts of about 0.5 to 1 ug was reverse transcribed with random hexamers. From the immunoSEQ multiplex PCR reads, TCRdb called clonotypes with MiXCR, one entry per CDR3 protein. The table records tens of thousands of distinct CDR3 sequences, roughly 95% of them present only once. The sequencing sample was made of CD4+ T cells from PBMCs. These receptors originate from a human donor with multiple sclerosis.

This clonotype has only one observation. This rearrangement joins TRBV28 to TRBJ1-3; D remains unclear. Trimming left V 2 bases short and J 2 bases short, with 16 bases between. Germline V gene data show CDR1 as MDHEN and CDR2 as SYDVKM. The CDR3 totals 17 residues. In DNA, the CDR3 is TGTGCCAGCAGTTTAGGTGTTAGGGCTCAAGCTGGAAACACCATATATTTT. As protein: CASSLGVRAQAGNTIYF. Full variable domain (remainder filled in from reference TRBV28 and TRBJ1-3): DVKVTQSSRYLVKRTGEKVFLECVQDMDHENMFWYRQDPGLGLRLIYFSYDVKMKEKGDIPEGYSVSREKKERFSLILESASTNQTSMYLCASSLGVRAQAGNTIYFGEGSWLTVV.

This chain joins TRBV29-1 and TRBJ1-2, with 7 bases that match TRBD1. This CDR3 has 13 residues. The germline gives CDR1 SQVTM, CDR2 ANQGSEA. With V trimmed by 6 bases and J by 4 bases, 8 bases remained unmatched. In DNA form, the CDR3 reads TGCAGCGTCCCAAGGGACAGCCGCTATGGCTACACCTTC. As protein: CSVPRDSRYGYTF.

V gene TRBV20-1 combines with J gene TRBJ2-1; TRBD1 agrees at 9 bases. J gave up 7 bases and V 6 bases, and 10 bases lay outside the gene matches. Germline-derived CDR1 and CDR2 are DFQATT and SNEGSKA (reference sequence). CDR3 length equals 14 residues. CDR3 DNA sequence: TGCAGTGCAAAACAGGGGGCGCGGGTTAATGAGCAGTTCTTC. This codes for CSAKQGARVNEQFF.

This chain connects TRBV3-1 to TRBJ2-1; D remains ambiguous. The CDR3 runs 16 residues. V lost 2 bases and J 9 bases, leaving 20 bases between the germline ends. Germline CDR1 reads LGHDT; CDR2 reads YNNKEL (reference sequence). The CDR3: CASSQLNRFRGIEQFF. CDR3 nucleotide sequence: TGTGCCAGCAGCCAATTGAATCGTTTCAGAGGAATTGAGCAGTTCTTC.

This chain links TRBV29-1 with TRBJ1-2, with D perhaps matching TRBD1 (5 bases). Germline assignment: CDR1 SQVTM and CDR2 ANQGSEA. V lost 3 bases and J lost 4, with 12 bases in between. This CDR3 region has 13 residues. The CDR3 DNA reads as TGCAGCGTTGAGGGGGGACGGATCTATGGCTACACCTTC. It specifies CSVEGGRIYGYTF.

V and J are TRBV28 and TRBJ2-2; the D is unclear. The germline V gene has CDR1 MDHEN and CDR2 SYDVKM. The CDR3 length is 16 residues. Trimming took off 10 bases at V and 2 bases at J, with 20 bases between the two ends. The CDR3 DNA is TGTGCCACCAAGGTTATCCCTAGTACAAACACCGGGGAGCTGTTTTTT. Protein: CATKVIPSTNTGELFF.

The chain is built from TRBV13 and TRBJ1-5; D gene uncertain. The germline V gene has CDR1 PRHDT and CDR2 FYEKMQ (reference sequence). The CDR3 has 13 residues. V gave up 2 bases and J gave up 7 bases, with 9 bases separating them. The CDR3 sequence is CASSLYGSQPQHF. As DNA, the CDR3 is TGTGCCAGCAGCTTATATGGGAGCCAGCCCCAGCATTTT.

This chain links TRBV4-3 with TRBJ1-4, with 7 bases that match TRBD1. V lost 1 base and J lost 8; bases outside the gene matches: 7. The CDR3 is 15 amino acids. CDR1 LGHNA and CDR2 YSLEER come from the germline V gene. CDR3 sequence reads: CASSQAGTVGEKLFF. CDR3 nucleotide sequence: TGCGCCAGCAGCCAAGCCGGGACAGTGGGCGAAAAACTGTTTTTT.

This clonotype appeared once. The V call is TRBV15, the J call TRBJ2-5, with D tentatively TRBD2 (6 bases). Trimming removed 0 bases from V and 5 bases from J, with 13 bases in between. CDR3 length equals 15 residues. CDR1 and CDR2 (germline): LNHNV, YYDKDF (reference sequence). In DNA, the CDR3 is TGTGCCACCAGCAGAGATCGGCCAGGGAGGGAGACCCAGTACTTC. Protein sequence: CATSRDRPGRETQYF.

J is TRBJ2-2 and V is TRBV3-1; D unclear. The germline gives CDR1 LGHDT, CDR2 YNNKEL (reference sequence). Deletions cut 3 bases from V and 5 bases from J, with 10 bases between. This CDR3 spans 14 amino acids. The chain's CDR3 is CASSQNGGTGELFF. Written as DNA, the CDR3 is TGTGCCAGCAGCCAGAATGGTGGGACCGGGGAGCTGTTTTTT.

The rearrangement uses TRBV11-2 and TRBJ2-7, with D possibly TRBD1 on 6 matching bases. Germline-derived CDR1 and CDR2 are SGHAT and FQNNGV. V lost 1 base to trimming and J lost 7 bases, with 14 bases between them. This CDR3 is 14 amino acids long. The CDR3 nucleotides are TGTGCCAGCAGCTTAGCCAGGGGTTTTCAGGAGCAGTACTTC. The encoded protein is CASSLARGFQEQYF.

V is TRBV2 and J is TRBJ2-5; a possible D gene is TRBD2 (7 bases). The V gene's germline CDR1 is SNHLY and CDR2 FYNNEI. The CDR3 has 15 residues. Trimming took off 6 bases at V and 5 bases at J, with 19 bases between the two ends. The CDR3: CASRGGGAGDETQYF. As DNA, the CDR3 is TGTGCCAGCAGGGGGGGAGGGGCAGGGGATGAGACCCAGTACTTC.

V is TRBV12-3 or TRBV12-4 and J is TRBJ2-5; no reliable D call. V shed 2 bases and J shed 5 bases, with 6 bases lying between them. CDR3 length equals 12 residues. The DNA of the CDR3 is TGTGCCAGCAGTTTAATGTCGGAGACCCAGTACTTC. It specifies CASSLMSETQYF.

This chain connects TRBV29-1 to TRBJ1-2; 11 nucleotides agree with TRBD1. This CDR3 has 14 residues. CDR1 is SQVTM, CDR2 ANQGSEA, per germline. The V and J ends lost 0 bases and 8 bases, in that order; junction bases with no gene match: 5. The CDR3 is CSVEEGQGARGYTF. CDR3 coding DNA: TGCAGCGTTGAAGAAGGACAGGGGGCGAGGGGCTACACCTTC.

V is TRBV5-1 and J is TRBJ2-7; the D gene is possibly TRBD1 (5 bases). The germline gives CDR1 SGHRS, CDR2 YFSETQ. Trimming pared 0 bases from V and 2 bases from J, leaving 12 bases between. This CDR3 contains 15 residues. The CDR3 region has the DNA TGCGCCAGCAGCTTGGGCGAAGGGGCCGCCTACGAGCAGTACTTC. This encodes CASSLGEGAAYEQYF.

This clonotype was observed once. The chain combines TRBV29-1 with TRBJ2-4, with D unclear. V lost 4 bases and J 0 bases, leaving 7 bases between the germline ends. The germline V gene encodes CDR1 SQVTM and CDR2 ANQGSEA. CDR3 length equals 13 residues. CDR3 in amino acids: CSVGGLAKNIQYF. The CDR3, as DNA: TGCAGCGTTGGTGGTCTAGCCAAAAACATTCAGTACTTC.

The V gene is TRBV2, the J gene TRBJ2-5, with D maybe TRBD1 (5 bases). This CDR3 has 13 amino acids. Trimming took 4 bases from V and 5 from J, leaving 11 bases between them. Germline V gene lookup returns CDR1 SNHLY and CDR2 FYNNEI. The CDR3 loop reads CASSARVSETQYF. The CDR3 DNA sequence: TGTGCCAGCAGTGCCAGGGTCTCCGAGACCCAGTACTTC.

CDR3 amino acids: CASSFDRVGELFF. CDR3 DNA sequence: TGTGCCAGCAGTTTTGACAGGGTCGGGGAGCTGTTTTTT. J is TRBJ2-2 and V is TRBV6-2 or TRBV6-3; 7 bases line up with TRBD1. CDR1 is MNHEY and CDR2 is SVGEGT in the germline V gene. This CDR3 has 13 residues. V lost 4 bases to trimming and J lost 7 bases; unmatched junction nucleotides: 3.

The CDR3 DNA reads TGCAGTGCTATTGAGGGACCAAACTATGGCTACACCTTC. This translates into CSAIEGPNYGYTF. The chain recombines TRBV20-1 with TRBJ1-2; TRBD1 is a possible D gene (5 bases). CDR3 length: 13 amino acids. Germline lookup yields CDR1 DFQATT and CDR2 SNEGSKA (reference sequence). Trimming took 4 bases from V and 2 from J, leaving 11 bases between them.

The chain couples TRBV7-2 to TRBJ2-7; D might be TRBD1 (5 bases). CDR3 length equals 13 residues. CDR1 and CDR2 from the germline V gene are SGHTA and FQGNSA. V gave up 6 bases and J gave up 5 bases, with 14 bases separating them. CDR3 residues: CASRVTGTHEQYF. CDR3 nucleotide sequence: TGTGCCAGCAGGGTCACAGGAACCCACGAGCAGTACTTC.

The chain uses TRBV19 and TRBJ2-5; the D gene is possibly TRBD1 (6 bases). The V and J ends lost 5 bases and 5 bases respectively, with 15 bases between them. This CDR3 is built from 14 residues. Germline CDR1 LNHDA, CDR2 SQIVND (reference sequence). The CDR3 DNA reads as TGTGCCAGTAGTGATGACAGGTCCAGGGAGACCCAGTACTTC. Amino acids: CASSDDRSRETQYF.

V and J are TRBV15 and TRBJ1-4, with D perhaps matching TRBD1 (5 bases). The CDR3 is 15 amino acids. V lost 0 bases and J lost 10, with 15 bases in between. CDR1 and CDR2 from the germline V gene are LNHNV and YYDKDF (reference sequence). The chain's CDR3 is CATSRDSNTQGKLFF. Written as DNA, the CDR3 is TGTGCCACCAGCAGAGATTCAAACACGCAGGGAAAACTGTTTTTT.

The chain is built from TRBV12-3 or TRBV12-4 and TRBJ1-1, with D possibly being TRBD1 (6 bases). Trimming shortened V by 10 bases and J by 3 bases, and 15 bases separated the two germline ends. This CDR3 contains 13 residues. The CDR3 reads CATTTQGHTEAFF. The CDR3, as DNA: TGTGCCACGACGACACAGGGACACACTGAAGCTTTCTTT.

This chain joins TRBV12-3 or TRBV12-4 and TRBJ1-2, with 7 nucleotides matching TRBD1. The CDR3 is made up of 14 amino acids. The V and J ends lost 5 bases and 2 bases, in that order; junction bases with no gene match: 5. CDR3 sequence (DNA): TGTGCCAGCAGTGAGGGGGCAGCGAACTATGGCTACACCTTC. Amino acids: CASSEGAANYGYTF.